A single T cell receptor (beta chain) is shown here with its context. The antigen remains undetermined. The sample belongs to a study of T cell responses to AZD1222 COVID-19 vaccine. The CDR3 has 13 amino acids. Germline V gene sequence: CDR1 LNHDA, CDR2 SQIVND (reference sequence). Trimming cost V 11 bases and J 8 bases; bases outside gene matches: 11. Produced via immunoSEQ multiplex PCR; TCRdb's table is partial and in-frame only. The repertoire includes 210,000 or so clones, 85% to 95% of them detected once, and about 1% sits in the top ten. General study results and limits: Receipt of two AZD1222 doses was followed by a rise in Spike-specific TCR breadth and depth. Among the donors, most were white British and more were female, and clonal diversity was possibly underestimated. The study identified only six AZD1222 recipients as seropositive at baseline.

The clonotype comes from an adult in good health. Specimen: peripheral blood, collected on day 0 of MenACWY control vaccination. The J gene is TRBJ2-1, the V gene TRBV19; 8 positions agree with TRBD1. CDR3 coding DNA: TGTGCCGCTGGCCGACAGGGGAGGCATGAGCAGTTCTTC. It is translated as CAAGRQGRHEQFF.